The 22 T cell receptor beta chains below all came from one sample that was sequenced in a study of CD4 T cells in relation to SARS-CoV-2 and coronaviruses. These receptors are not linked to any known antigen. Measured with immunoSEQ multiplex PCR; TCRdb has only the in-frame clones, and not every one. The sample consists of more than 20,000 clones, about three fifths of them appearing once. CD4+ T cells from unexposed donors were obtained before the COVID-19 pandemic (2011-2018). After 10 to 11 days of culture, CD4+ T cells were isolated. The sample comprised CD4+ T cells from PBMCs, cultured in vitro. The receptors shown here come from a human donor in good health.

The V and J genes are TRBV12-3 or TRBV12-4 and TRBJ2-1; TRBD2 might be the D (5 bases). V lost 3 bases and J lost 5, with 8 bases in between. This CDR3 is 13 amino acids long. CDR3 sequence reads: CASSFTEDNEQFF. The CDR3 DNA sequence: TGTGCCAGCAGTTTTACGGAGGACAATGAGCAGTTCTTC.

This clone was counted a single time. An end of the junction differs from the germline gene, which may be a read error. V and J are TRBV11-3 and TRBJ2-5; 9 bases line up with TRBD1. Germline loops: CDR1 SGHNT, CDR2 YENEEA. The CDR3 loop spans 11 amino acids. CDR3 loop: CASRYRQGVDF. DNA for the CDR3: TGTGCCAGCAGATACAGACAGGGGGTCGACTTC. The full variable domain, rest sourced from reference TRBV11-3 and TRBJ2-5, is EAGVVQSPRYKIIEKKQPVAFWCNPISGHNTLYWYLQNLGQGPELLIRYENEEAVDDSQLPKDRFSAERLKGVDSTLKIQPAELGDSAVYLCASRYRQGVDFGPGTRLLVL.

This clone appeared a single time. The chain is built from TRBV6-4 and TRBJ2-3, with a weak D call TRBD1 (6 bases). Germline lookup yields CDR1 MRHNA and CDR2 SNTAGT. This CDR3 is 14 amino acids long. The V end lost 4 bases, the J end lost 1 base, and 9 bases lay between the germline ends. The CDR3 DNA reads as TGTGCCAGCAGTGGTGCAGGGGGCACAGATACGCAGTATTTT. It specifies CASSGAGGTDTQYF.

The chain is built from TRBV3-1 (or the pseudogene TRBV3-2) and TRBJ1-2; D is undetermined. The V end was cut by 1 base, the J end by 4 bases, with 7 bases between. Germline CDR1 and CDR2: LGHDT and YNNKEL (reference sequence). The CDR3 sequence is 13 residues long. In DNA, the CDR3 is TGTGCCAGCAGCCAAGTGGGCGGCTATGGCTACACCTTC. Encoded protein: CASSQVGGYGYTF.

The chain links TRBV30 to TRBJ2-7; perhaps TRBD2 as D (7 bases). In germline, CDR1 is GTSNPN, CDR2 SVGIG (reference sequence). V lost 2 bases to trimming and J lost 3 bases, with 17 bases between them. CDR3 length: 15 residues. The CDR3 region has the DNA TGTGCCTGGAGTCTGGGAAGGGGGGAGGGCTACGAGCAGTACTTC. Translation: CAWSLGRGEGYEQYF.

This clone was found a few times. The chain links TRBV20-1 to TRBJ1-5, with 8 bases that match TRBD1. Germline lookup yields CDR1 DFQATT and CDR2 SNEGSKA (reference sequence). The CDR3 totals 16 residues. With 3 bases clipped from V and 7 bases from J, the junction kept 14 bases outside the gene matches. Written as DNA, the CDR3 is TGCAGTGCTAGTGACTACAGGACAGGGATCTACCAGCCCCAGCATTTT. Amino acids: CSASDYRTGIYQPQHF.

The rearrangement links TRBV18 to TRBJ1-6; D is possibly TRBD1 (5 bases). This CDR3 has 17 residues. CDR1 is KGHSH and CDR2 is LQKENI in the germline V gene. The V gene lost 0 bases and the J gene lost 7 bases, with 16 bases spanning the gap. The CDR3 DNA reads as TGTGCCAGCTCACCACCCCAGGGATTCGCGGGAAATTCACCCCTCCACTTT. Protein sequence: CASSPPQGFAGNSPLHF.

The rearrangement links TRBV7-9 to TRBJ2-7, with D perhaps matching TRBD2 (6 bases). CDR1 is SEHNR, CDR2 FQNEAQ, per germline (reference sequence). The CDR3 consists of 15 residues. The germline V and J ends were trimmed by 4 bases and 3 bases, with 16 bases remaining between them. CDR3 nucleotide sequence: TGTGCCAGCAGCTATCCCGGGACTTTAGGCTACGAGCAGTACTTC. Its translation: CASSYPGTLGYEQYF.

This chain uses TRBV7-2 with TRBJ2-1, with 7 bases aligning to TRBD2. The CDR3 totals 15 residues. Germline V gene lookup returns CDR1 SGHTA and CDR2 FQGNSA. The V segment lost 0 bases and the J segment 4 bases; nucleotides outside the gene matches: 3. CDR3 bases: TGTGCCAGCAGCTTAGCGGGGGGGTTGTACAATGAGCAGTTCTTC. It codes for CASSLAGGLYNEQFF. Full variable domain (outside the CDR3, taken from reference TRBV7-2 and TRBJ2-1): GAGVSQSPSNKVTEKGKDVELRCDPISGHTALYWYRQSLGQGLEFLIYFQGNSAPDKSGLPSDRFSAERTGGSVSTLTIQRTQQEDSAVYLCASSLAGGLYNEQFFGPGTRLTVL.

The chain uses TRBV12-3 or TRBV12-4 and TRBJ1-2, with D possibly being TRBD1 (5 bases). This CDR3 contains 13 residues. The germline V and J ends were trimmed by 5 bases and 4 bases, with 11 bases remaining between them. The CDR3 DNA follows: TGTGCCAGCAGTACAGGTGAAACCTATGGCTACACCTTC. As protein: CASSTGETYGYTF.

The chain uses TRBV7-2 and TRBJ2-2; unclear D gene. From germline, CDR1 is SGHTA and CDR2 FQGNSA. The ends were cut back, 6 bases at V and 0 bases at J, with 11 bases in the middle. The CDR3 consists of 15 residues. The CDR3 DNA reads as TGTGCCAGCAGTAAAAACGGCGCGAACACCGGGGAGCTGTTTTTT. It yields the protein CASSKNGANTGELFF.

J is TRBJ2-2 and V is TRBV13; D is undetermined. Germline-derived CDR1 and CDR2 are PRHDT and FYEKMQ (reference sequence). V shed 5 bases and J shed 0 bases, with 4 bases lying between them. The CDR3 is 13 amino acids. In DNA, the CDR3 is TGTGCCAGCAGCCTCGCGAACACCGGGGAGCTGTTTTTT. Translating gives CASSLANTGELFF.

This clone showed up just a few times. The chain couples TRBV4-2 to TRBJ2-1; 9 bases match TRBD2. The CDR3 totals 14 residues. Germline V gene sequence: CDR1 LGHNA, CDR2 YNFKEQ. V lost 0 bases and J lost 10; bases outside the gene matches: 4. Here the CDR3 DNA reads TGTGCCAGCAGCCAAGATGGGACTAGCACCGAGCAGTTCTTC. Amino acids: CASSQDGTSTEQFF.

The chain uses TRBV19 and TRBJ2-2, with unresolved D. CDR3 length: 13 amino acids. The germline V gene encodes CDR1 LNHDA and CDR2 SQIVND (reference sequence). The V end lost 8 bases, the J end lost 0 bases, and 7 bases lay between the germline ends. CDR3 protein: CASGLANTGELFF. The CDR3 DNA reads as TGTGCCAGTGGGCTAGCGAACACCGGGGAGCTGTTTTTT.

A few counts support this clone. This sequence joins TRBV30 and TRBJ1-6, with D unresolved. Trimming removed 7 bases from V and 7 bases from J, with 17 bases in between. Germline V gives CDR1 GTSNPN, CDR2 SVGIG (reference sequence). The CDR3 consists of 14 residues. The CDR3 nucleotides read TGTGCCTTGAAGCCCATCACTTCCAATTCACCCCTCCACTTT. Translated, it gives CALKPITSNSPLHF.

J is TRBJ2-1 and V is TRBV4-1; D call uncertain. CDR1 and CDR2 from the germline V gene are MGHRA and YSYEKL. V was cut by 0 bases and J by 3 bases, with 6 bases left in between. This CDR3 contains 14 residues. CDR3 protein: CASSQDLYYNEQFF. CDR3 nucleotide sequence: TGCGCCAGCAGCCAAGATCTCTACTACAATGAGCAGTTCTTC.

The chain recombines TRBV21-1 with TRBJ2-5; TRBD2 was called by the table and not checked on the DNA. TRBV21-1 is classified as a pseudogene. The CDR3 totals 15 residues. CDR3 nucleotide sequence: TGTGCCAGCAGCAAAGGTTGGAGGCACAAAGAGACCCAGTACTTC. Amino acids: CASSKGWRHKETQYF.

The J gene is TRBJ1-2, the V gene TRBV6-5; D is perhaps TRBD1 (5 bases). In germline, CDR1 is MNHEY, CDR2 SVGAGI. V shed 0 bases and J shed 3 bases, with 11 bases lying between them. There are 15 residues in the CDR3. CDR3 coding DNA: TGTGCCAGCAGTTACTCAGGTCAGGGTGACTATGGCTACACCTTC. Its translation: CASSYSGQGDYGYTF.

The chain uses TRBV7-3 and TRBJ2-2, with D perhaps matching TRBD2 (6 bases). The V end lost 4 bases, the J end lost 1 base, and 16 bases lay between the germline ends. The CDR3 covers 17 residues. Per the germline V gene, CDR1 is SGHTA and CDR2 is FQGTGA. The CDR3 DNA sequence: TGTGCCAGCAGCTCCTGGGGTGGGACTCTGAACACCGGGGAGCTGTTTTTT. Its protein product is CASSSWGGTLNTGELFF. The variable domain in full, with the rest retrieved from reference TRBV7-3 and TRBJ2-2, is GAGVSQTPSNKVTEKGKYVELRCDPISGHTALYWYRQSLGQGPEFLIYFQGTGAADDSGLPNDRFFAVRPEGSVSTLKIQRTERGDSAVYLCASSSWGGTLNTGELFFGEGSRLTVL.

V and J are TRBV30 and TRBJ1-3; 8 nucleotides line up with TRBD1. V was pared by 7 bases and J by 7 bases, with 9 bases of the junction left unmatched. Germline CDR1 and CDR2: GTSNPN and SVGIG (reference sequence). CDR3 length: 13 amino acids. Here the CDR3 reads CAYSDRARNTIYF. The CDR3 bases are TGTGCCTACTCGGACAGGGCCAGGAACACCATATATTTT.

V gene TRBV4-3 combines with J gene TRBJ2-7; D is undetermined. This CDR3 has 15 amino acids. V was pared by 0 bases and J by 2 bases, with 11 bases between. Germline V CDR1 and CDR2: LGHNA, YSLEER. Here the CDR3 DNA reads TGCGCCAGCAGCCAAGATGGGATGGGGACCTACGAGCAGTACTTC. This encodes CASSQDGMGTYEQYF.

The chain joins TRBV6-5 to TRBJ2-7; 9 bases fit TRBD1. Germline CDR1 reads MNHEY; CDR2 reads SVGAGI. The CDR3 runs to 14 residues. The V segment lost 8 bases and the J segment 0 bases; nucleotides outside the gene matches: 5. CDR3 sequence (DNA): TGTGCCAGCTCGGGACAGGGTCTCTCCTACGAGCAGTACTTC. Protein product: CASSGQGLSYEQYF.